Listed below are T cell receptor beta chains from one sample, sequenced in a study of blood T cell repertoires in COVID-19. Method: immunoSEQ multiplex PCR; TCRdb's copy keeps in-frame clones and lacks some. The sample yields about 320,000 clones, about nine tenths seen once. The sample consisted of PBMCs or T cells enriched from blood (not recorded which). These receptors came from a woman aged 18-30 years who had recovered from COVID-19. Each CDR3 is given with its conserved first and last residue. D genes are given only for firm matches. Only some rows state a clone size, as once, few, many or a class for expanded clones.

TRBJ1-2 | NA | TRBV3-1/TRBV3-2 | NA | CASSQDGRVEGYTF | TGTGCCAGCAGCCAAGATGGGAGGGTGGAAGGCTACACCTTC
TRBJ2-2 | NA | TRBV5-6 | once | CASSRLDRLISNTGELFF | TGTGCCAGCAGCCGTCTAGACAGGCTTATCTCGAACACCGGGGAGCTGTTTTTT
TRBJ2-4 | TRBD1 | TRBV29-1 | NA | CSVEKAFEGALAKNIQYF | TGCAGCGTTGAGAAGGCATTCGAGGGGGCATTAGCCAAAAACATTCAGTACTTC
TRBJ1-2 | TRBD1 | TRBV14 | NA | CASSPRTGTGYTF | TGTGCCAGCAGCCCGCGGACAGGGACTGGCTACACCTTC
TRBJ2-1 | NA | TRBV9 | NA | CASSAFLETFSYNEQFF | TGTGCCAGCAGCGCCTTCCTAGAGACCTTCTCCTACAATGAGCAGTTCTTC
TRBJ2-3 | NA | TRBV19 | NA | CASSIRASTDTQYF | TGTGCCAGTAGTATTAGAGCTAGCACAGATACGCAGTATTTT
TRBJ1-2 | NA | TRBV7-2 | once | CASSLLVGQGGYTF | TGTGCCAGCAGCTTACTAGTTGGCCAGGGAGGCTACACCTTC
TRBJ2-3 | NA | TRBV19 | NA | CASTTGRLAVADTQYF | TGTGCCAGTACCACAGGGCGCCTAGCGGTTGCAGATACGCAGTATTTT
TRBJ1-2 | TRBD1 | TRBV27 | NA | CASSLNRGLGYGYTF | TGTGCCAGCAGTTTAAACAGGGGGCTAGGATATGGCTACACCTTC
TRBJ1-1 | NA | TRBV6-1 | NA | CASSDLNTEAFF | TGTGCCAGCAGTGATCTTAACACTGAAGCTTTCTTT
TRBJ1-1 | TRBD1 | TRBV15 | NA | CATSREKGQGGIYAFF | TGTGCCACCAGCAGAGAAAAGGGACAGGGGGGGATTTATGCTTTCTTT
TRBJ2-7 | TRBD1 | TRBV18 | NA | CASSSTSGQGASYEQYF | TGTGCCAGCTCATCTACATCCGGACAGGGGGCTAGCTACGAGCAGTACTTC
TRBJ1-1 | TRBD1 | TRBV10-1 | NA | CASSEVAGGHTEAFF | TGCGCCAGCAGTGAGGTCGCAGGGGGCCACACTGAAGCTTTCTTT
TRBJ2-7 | NA | TRBV4-1 | NA | CASSQDMGDEQYF | TGCGCCAGCAGCCAAGATATGGGAGACGAGCAGTACTTC
TRBJ2-3 | NA | TRBV11-2 | NA | CASSHGDTQYF | TGTGCCAGCAGCCACGGGGATACGCAGTATTTT
TRBJ2-5 | NA | TRBV5-1 | NA | CASSSTWETQYF | TGCGCCAGCAGCTCGACTTGGGAGACCCAGTACTTC
TRBJ1-6 | TRBD1 | TRBV11-2 | NA | CASNRPGQYNSPLHF | TGTGCCAGCAACCGACCGGGACAGTACAATTCACCCCTCCACTTT
TRBJ1-5 | NA | TRBV7-8 | NA | CASSLSGGTNQPQHF | TGTGCCAGCAGCTTATCGGGGGGGACCAATCAGCCCCAGCATTTT
TRBJ2-7 | NA | TRBV9 | NA | CASSVGRGPQYEQYF | TGTGCCAGCAGCGTAGGTCGAGGGCCTCAATACGAGCAGTACTTC
TRBJ2-7 | TRBD1 | TRBV5-6 | few | CASSYGTAYEQYF | TGTGCCAGCAGCTACGGGACAGCCTACGAGCAGTACTTC
TRBJ1-1 | NA | TRBV5-1 | few | CASSLVSGTEAFF | TGCGCCAGCAGCTTGGTGAGCGGCACTGAAGCTTTCTTT
TRBJ1-6 | TRBD1 | TRBV30 | NA | CAWSTGTGNSPLHF | TGTGCCTGGAGCACCGGGACAGGAAATTCACCCCTCCACTTT
TRBJ1-3 | NA | TRBV5-1 | NA | CASSSGVGNTIYF | TGCGCCAGCAGCTCAGGGGTGGGAAACACCATATATTTT
TRBJ2-5 | TRBD2 | TRBV2 | NA | CASSRTSGVETQYF | TGTGCCAGCAGCCGGACTAGCGGGGTTGAGACCCAGTACTTC
TRBJ1-1 | TRBD1 | TRBV4-1 | NA | CASSQFRGPEAFF | TGCGCCAGCAGCCAATTCAGGGGGCCTGAAGCTTTCTTT
TRBJ2-2 | NA | TRBV12-3/TRBV12-4 | NA | CASSRGTGELFF | TGTGCCAGCAGTCGGGGCACCGGGGAGCTGTTTTTT
TRBJ1-2 | NA | TRBV5-1 | NA | CASSLGRGDYGYTF | TGCGCCAGCAGCCTCGGCAGGGGCGACTATGGCTACACCTTC
TRBJ1-1 | NA | TRBV5-1 | NA | CASSLTVRTEAFF | TGCGCCAGCAGCTTGACAGTGCGTACTGAAGCTTTCTTT
TRBJ1-1 | TRBD1 | TRBV9 | NA | CASSAWTGSTEAFF | TGTGCCAGCAGCGCCTGGACAGGGAGCACTGAAGCTTTCTTT